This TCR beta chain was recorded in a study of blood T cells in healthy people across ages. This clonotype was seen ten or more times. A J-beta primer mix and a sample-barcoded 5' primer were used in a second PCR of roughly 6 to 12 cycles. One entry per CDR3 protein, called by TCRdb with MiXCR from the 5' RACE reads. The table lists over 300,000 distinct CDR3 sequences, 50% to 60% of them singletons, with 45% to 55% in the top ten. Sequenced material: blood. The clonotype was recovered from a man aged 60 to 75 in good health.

DNA of the CDR3: TGCAGCGTTGGCGCCGGACAGGGCCTCACAGATACGCAGTATTTT. Its translation is CSVGAGQGLTDTQYF. This sequence joins TRBV29-1 and TRBJ2-3, with TRBD1 matching over 8 bases. This CDR3 spans 15 amino acids. CDR1 SQVTM and CDR2 ANQGSEA come from the germline V gene. The V gene end was trimmed by 4 bases and the J gene end by 2 bases; junction bases not matched to a gene: 8.